These 28 T cell receptor beta chains were all obtained from the same sample, sequenced in a study of T cells in Graves' hyperthyroidism and ophthalmopathy. RNA transcripts provided the source from which TCR beta CDR3 regions were amplified. HTBI primers were used for first-round RT-PCR of the TCR CDR3. In TCRdb, the multiplex PCR reads were re-called with MiXCR into one record per CDR3 protein. The sample has 560,000 or so distinct CDR3 sequences; 15% to 20% are singletons. Sequencing was carried out using blood. Receptor source: a man aged 35-49 years with Graves' ophthalmopathy.

This clonotype came up many times. The chain employs TRBV3-1 and TRBJ1-2; D unresolved. Germline CDR1 and CDR2: LGHDT and YNNKEL (reference sequence). Trimming took off 8 bases at V and 0 bases at J, with 10 bases between the two ends. The length of the CDR3 is 13 residues. The CDR3 protein is CASAGEANYGYTF. CDR3 in DNA: TGTGCCAGCGCCGGGGAGGCTAACTATGGCTACACCTTC.

This clonotype has more than one count but fewer than ten. The chain joins TRBV5-1 to TRBJ2-7; the match to TRBD2 covers 14 bases. The CDR3 extends over 18 amino acids. Germline CDR1 and CDR2: SGHRS and YFSETQ. Unmatched junction bases numbered 13, after V lost 4 bases and J lost 4 bases. The CDR3 spells CASSPGTSGRSKVYEQYF. The CDR3 nucleotides read TGCGCCAGCAGCCCGGGGACTAGCGGGAGATCTAAGGTGTACGAGCAGTACTTC.

As for this clonotype: Being one base from a much bigger clone, this may be a read error. The chain is built from TRBV12-3 or TRBV12-4 and TRBJ1-3; D might be TRBD1 (5 bases). The CDR3 loop spans 14 amino acids. The CDR3 bases are TGTACCAGCAGTTTCAGGGTGACTGGAAACACCATATATTTT. It translates to CTSSFRVTGNTIYF.

This clonotype appeared many times. J is TRBJ2-1 and V is TRBV10-3, with D perhaps TRBD2 (5 bases). The V and J ends lost 0 bases and 12 bases respectively, with 18 bases between them. The germline V gene encodes CDR1 ENHRY and CDR2 SYGVKD. This CDR3 comprises 15 residues. In DNA form, the CDR3 reads TGTGCCATCAGTGAGTCGAGGTCACGGACTGAGAGGCAGTTCTTC. Translated: CAISESRSRTERQFF.

The table lists this clonotype with many counts. V is TRBV6-1 and J is TRBJ1-1, with TRBD1 as a possible D gene (5 bases). The V gene lost 8 bases and the J gene lost 2 bases, with 9 bases spanning the gap. Germline CDR1 reads MNHNS; CDR2 reads SASEGT. This CDR3 is 12 amino acids long. The CDR3 DNA sequence: TGTGCCAGCCTTACAGGAAACACTGAAGCTTTCTTT. Encoded protein: CASLTGNTEAFF.

V is TRBV29-1 and J is TRBJ2-4; 7 nucleotides agree with TRBD1. From germline, CDR1 is SQVTM and CDR2 ANQGSEA. This CDR3 is 13 amino acids long. Losses at the gene ends were 4 bases for V and 0 bases for J; bases not matched to a gene: 0. The CDR3 spells CSVAGGAKNIQYF. Here the CDR3 DNA reads TGCAGCGTTGCAGGGGGAGCCAAAAACATTCAGTACTTC.

This clonotype was recorded many times. The chain combines TRBV20-1 with TRBJ2-3, with 14 bases lining up with TRBD2. Unmatched junction bases numbered 4, after V lost 3 bases and J lost 5 bases. The CDR3 totals 15 residues. The germline V gene encodes CDR1 DFQATT and CDR2 SNEGSKA (reference sequence). Written as DNA, the CDR3 is TGCAGTGCTAGTCCGACTAGCGGGGGGGGAGATACGCAGTATTTT. Protein product: CSASPTSGGGDTQYF.

The sample holds many counts of this clonotype. The chain has TRBV3-1 and TRBJ2-3, with 7 positions matching TRBD2. Germline lookup yields CDR1 LGHDT and CDR2 YNNKEL (reference sequence). This CDR3 comprises 15 residues. V lost 1 base and J lost 2; bases outside the gene matches: 3. The CDR3 nucleotides are TGTGCCAGCAGCCAAGGACTAGCCCTCACAGATACGCAGTATTTT. This translates into CASSQGLALTDTQYF.

V usage is TRBV5-4 and J usage is TRBJ2-2; D call uncertain. Germline lookup yields CDR1 SGHNT and CDR2 YYREEE (reference sequence). This CDR3 comprises 12 residues. The V gene lost 10 bases and the J gene lost 4 bases, with 11 bases spanning the gap. The DNA for the CDR3 is TGTGCCGGAGTTGCGGCCACCGGGGAGCTGTTTTTT. Amino acids: CAGVAATGELFF.

Worth noting for this clonotype: A much larger clone is a single base away; this may be a read error. The conserved closing phenylalanine or tryptophan is absent in this CDR3, likely reflecting a read error. The chain employs TRBV2 and TRBJ2-5; D not certain. The V end was cut by 2 bases, the J end by 2 bases, with 3 bases between. Germline V CDR1 and CDR2: SNHLY, FYNNEI. The CDR3 sequence is 12 residues long. The CDR3 nucleotides read TGTGCCAGCAGTGAATTTCAAGAGACCCAGTACCTC. Its translation is CASSEFQETQYL.

This clonotype appeared a few times. The chain employs TRBV20-1 and TRBJ2-7; 9 nucleotides line up with TRBD1. The ends lost 6 bases at V and 5 bases at J; junction bases unmatched: 5. The CDR3 extends over 12 amino acids. Germline CDR1 DFQATT, CDR2 SNEGSKA (reference sequence). In DNA, the CDR3 is TGCAGTGCATGGGGACAGGGTAACGAGCAGTACTTC. Encoded protein: CSAWGQGNEQYF.

This clonotype was picked up a small number of times. This sequence joins TRBV7-3 and TRBJ2-1; D is perhaps TRBD1 (6 bases). V shed 4 bases and J shed 10 bases, with 23 bases lying between them. Germline V gives CDR1 SGHTA, CDR2 FQGTGA. This CDR3 contains 16 residues. The chain's CDR3 is CASSSNAGAPFGEQFF. CDR3 nucleotide sequence: TGTGCCAGCAGCTCAAACGCAGGGGCCCCATTCGGGGAGCAGTTCTTC.

This chain uses TRBV7-3 with TRBJ2-2, with 7 bases lining up with TRBD1. Trimming removed 4 bases from V and 6 bases from J; junction bases left unmatched: 2. Germline assignment: CDR1 SGHTA and CDR2 FQGTGA. This CDR3 region has 13 residues. The CDR3: CASSSGQAGELFF. CDR3 coding DNA: TGTGCCAGCAGCTCAGGACAGGCCGGGGAGCTGTTTTTT.

A few counts support this clonotype. The chain employs TRBV20-1 and TRBJ1-6; 11 bases line up with TRBD1. CDR3 length: 17 residues. V dropped 2 bases and J dropped 5; count of bases not matched to a gene: 8. Germline values: CDR1 DFQATT, CDR2 SNEGSKA (reference sequence). The CDR3, as DNA: TGCAGTGCTAGAACCTTTGGACAGGGGGCTGATAATTCACCCCTCCACTTT. The encoded protein is CSARTFGQGADNSPLHF.

This clonotype was picked up a small number of times. The V gene is TRBV28, the J gene TRBJ1-6; TRBD1 matches 8 bases. The CDR3 loop spans 12 amino acids. The germline V gene encodes CDR1 MDHEN and CDR2 SYDVKM. Losses at the gene ends were 4 bases for V and 13 bases for J; bases not matched to a gene: 3. The CDR3 spells CASSYRTGPLHF. The CDR3 region has the DNA TGTGCCAGCAGTTACCGGACAGGGCCCCTCCACTTT.

The V gene is TRBV13, the J gene TRBJ2-1; D perhaps matches TRBD2 (6 bases). Germline values: CDR1 PRHDT, CDR2 FYEKMQ (reference sequence). The CDR3 is made up of 14 amino acids. V was shortened by 5 bases and J by 7 bases, with 15 bases between the two germline ends. CDR3 sequence reads: CASSPGGAGNEQFF. CDR3 sequence (DNA): TGTGCCAGCAGCCCAGGCGGGGCAGGAAATGAGCAGTTCTTC.

This clonotype was seen a handful of times. The chain carries TRBV6-1 and TRBJ2-6, with unresolved D. The CDR3 consists of 15 residues. Trimming left V 4 bases short and J 1 base short, with 8 bases between. Germline V gives CDR1 MNHNS, CDR2 SASEGT. CDR3 protein: CASSAPASGANVLTF. The CDR3 DNA follows: TGTGCCAGCAGTGCCCCGGCTTCTGGGGCCAACGTCCTGACTTTC.

The table lists this clonotype with a few counts. This chain uses TRBV20-1 with TRBJ2-1, with 8 bases lining up with TRBD2. This CDR3 region has 15 residues. The V segment lost 6 bases and the J segment 0 bases; nucleotides outside the gene matches: 7. Germline CDR1 is DFQATT and CDR2 is SNEGSKA (reference sequence). CDR3 DNA sequence: TGCAGTGCCTTAGCGGGGACGAGCTCCTACAATGAGCAGTTCTTC. Encoded protein: CSALAGTSSYNEQFF.

In this sample, this clonotype turned up many times. A clone one base away is much larger, so this may be a read error. This chain joins TRBV2 and TRBJ2-7; D remains ambiguous. The CDR3 extends over 12 amino acids. Deletions cut 4 bases from V and 2 bases from J, with 6 bases between. Germline V gene lookup returns CDR1 SNHLY and CDR2 FYNNEI. The CDR3 spells CASSVGTYEQYF. The CDR3 DNA is TGTGCCAGCAGTGTCGGAACCTACGAGCAGTACTTC.

The rearrangement uses TRBV29-1 and TRBJ1-2; TRBD1 matches at 7 bases. The length of the CDR3 is 13 residues. The germline CDR1 and CDR2 sequences are SQVTM and ANQGSEA. Trimming took 5 bases from V and 9 from J; bases not matched to a gene: 12. CDR3 in DNA: TGCAGCGTTTGGGACAGCACTCCTCCCAGCTACACCTTC. Encoded protein: CSVWDSTPPSYTF.

This clonotype was counted a few times. This chain connects TRBV7-8 to TRBJ1-5; D perhaps matches TRBD1 (6 bases). Trimming took 7 bases from V and 1 from J, leaving 14 bases between them. This CDR3 has 15 amino acids. From germline, CDR1 is SGHVS and CDR2 FQNEAQ. The DNA for the CDR3 is TGTGCCAGCACAGAGGGCACAGGGAGCAATCAGCCCCAGCATTTT. It specifies CASTEGTGSNQPQHF.

The rearrangement joins TRBV9 to TRBJ2-7, with 9 positions matching TRBD1. Germline-derived CDR1 and CDR2 are SGDLS and YYNGEE. The CDR3 runs 14 residues. V dropped 3 bases and J dropped 5; count of bases not matched to a gene: 6. CDR3 sequence (DNA): TGTGCCAGCAGCGCTGGGGACAGGGCTAACGAGCAGTACTTC. It is translated as CASSAGDRANEQYF. Supplemented by reference TRBV9 and TRBJ2-7, the full variable domain reads DSGVTQTPKHLITATGQRVTLRCSPRSGDLSVYWYQQSLDQGLQFLIQYYNGEERAKGNILERFSAQQFPDLHSELNLSSLELGDSALYFCASSAGDRANEQYFGPGTRLTVT.

This clonotype was seen only a few times. The chain recombines TRBV29-1 with TRBJ1-1; D is perhaps TRBD1 (5 bases). Germline V gene lookup returns CDR1 SQVTM and CDR2 ANQGSEA. This CDR3 has 13 amino acids. Deletions cut 1 base from V and 5 bases from J, with 11 bases between. CDR3 in amino acids: CSVEVGAGTEAFF. The CDR3 DNA follows: TGCAGCGTTGAAGTTGGAGCAGGGACTGAAGCTTTCTTT.

Of note for this clonotype: It may be a read error: a sequence one base away is much more abundant. V gene TRBV5-5 combines with J gene TRBJ2-3, with 8 positions matching TRBD1. The CDR3 contains 16 residues. Germline V lookup: CDR1 SGHKS, CDR2 YYEKEE (reference sequence). The CDR3 bases are TGTGCCCGCAGCCCTCGGACAGGGTCGCTCACAGATACGCAGTATTTT. This codes for CARSPRTGSLTDTQYF.

The V and J genes are TRBV19 and TRBJ2-6; tentatively, D is TRBD1 (5 bases). This CDR3 is 15 amino acids long. The V end lost 8 bases, the J end lost 0 bases, and 11 bases lay between the germline ends. From germline, CDR1 is LNHDA and CDR2 SQIVND (reference sequence). CDR3 DNA sequence: TGTGCCAGTCGGAGTACAGGCTCTGGGGCCAACGTCCTGACTTTC. This gives the protein CASRSTGSGANVLTF. Together with reference TRBV19 and TRBJ2-6, the CDR3 gives the full variable domain: DGGITQSPKYLFRKEGQNVTLSCEQNLNHDAMYWYRQDPGQGLRLIYYSQIVNDFQKGDIAEGYSVSREKKESFPLTVTSAQKNPTAFYLCASRSTGSGANVLTFGAGSRLTVL.

The rearrangement joins TRBV4-2 to TRBJ2-5, with D possibly TRBD2 on 6 matching bases. Trimming pared 1 base from V and 7 bases from J, leaving 13 bases between. Germline V gene data show CDR1 as LGHNA and CDR2 as YNFKEQ. This CDR3 spans 14 amino acids. CDR3 coding DNA: TGTGCCAGCAGCCAAGGACTAGTCATGGGGACCCAGTACTTC. Residues: CASSQGLVMGTQYF.

The gene calls are TRBV7-3 and TRBJ2-5; maybe TRBD1 (7 bases). This CDR3 has 15 amino acids. The V and J ends lost 2 bases and 2 bases respectively, with 12 bases between them. Germline CDR1 and CDR2: SGHTA and FQGTGA. CDR3 nucleotides: TGTGCCAGCAGCTTATCCCCAGGGGGGCAAGAGACCCAGTACTTC. This sequence encodes CASSLSPGGQETQYF. Full variable domain (rest looked up from reference TRBV7-3 and TRBJ2-5): GAGVSQTPSNKVTEKGKYVELRCDPISGHTALYWYRQSLGQGPEFLIYFQGTGAADDSGLPNDRFFAVRPEGSVSTLKIQRTERGDSAVYLCASSLSPGGQETQYFGPGTRLLVL.

This clonotype has more than one count but fewer than ten. This sequence joins TRBV3-1 and TRBJ2-5; 9 bases map to TRBD1. CDR1 is LGHDT, CDR2 YNNKEL, per germline (reference sequence). The CDR3 is 18 residues long. V gave up 1 base and J gave up 4 bases; unmatched junction bases: 13. CDR3 protein: CASSQVALGTGFGETQYF. The CDR3 DNA reads TGTGCCAGCAGCCAAGTCGCCCTAGGGACAGGGTTCGGAGAGACCCAGTACTTC.